This T cell receptor beta chain stems from a study of radiotherapy plus CTLA-4 blockade in lung cancer. The CDR3 consists of 13 residues. In germline, CDR1 is KGHSH, CDR2 LQKENI. V lost 3 bases and J 8 bases, leaving 10 bases between the germline ends. Some clones are missing from TCRdb's copy, which holds only in-frame ones; the method was immunoSEQ multiplex PCR. The sample records more than 90,000 clones, 70% to 85% being singletons. This material consisted of peripheral blood, taken from a patient treated with radiotherapy plus ipilimumab. This TCR came from a human donor with non-small cell lung cancer that progressed on radiotherapy plus ipilimumab. Some clones in this sample may be carry-over from other donors' samples. The chain is built from TRBV18 and TRBJ1-4; D unclear. The CDR3 DNA follows: TGTGCCAGCTCACCTTCCTCCCCGGAAAAACTGTTTTTT. Its translation is CASSPSSPEKLFF.